Presented here are 6 T cell receptor beta chains from one specimen sequenced in a study of response to subunit inactivated influenza vaccine. TCRdb reprocessed the RT-PCR reads with MiXCR, giving one entry per CDR3 protein. The sample yields roughly 780,000 distinct CDR3 sequences, around 20% seen once. Source: PBMCs from blood, taken more than 4 days after vaccination. These receptors originate from a man in his fifties who received an inactivated influenza vaccine.

The V and J genes are TRBV7-9 and TRBJ1-1, with D hard to call. Trimming cost V 4 bases and J 6 bases, with 15 bases left between them. Germline lookup yields CDR1 SEHNR and CDR2 FQNEAQ (reference sequence). The CDR3 covers 14 residues. CDR3 sequence (DNA): TGTGCCAGCAGCTCCTTAGGGTTTGGGCCTGAAGCTTTCTTT. Translation gives CASSSLGFGPEAFF.

The V call is TRBV7-2, the J call TRBJ2-7; perhaps D is TRBD1 or TRBD2 (5 bases each). V was cut by 6 bases and J by 7 bases, with 13 bases left in between. The CDR3 spans 12 residues. Germline CDR1 reads SGHTA; CDR2 reads FQGNSA. In DNA, the CDR3 is TGTGCCAGCAGTCAATCCGAGGGGGAGCAGTACTTC. As protein: CASSQSEGEQYF.

The genes are TRBV10-3 and TRBJ2-3, with D unresolved. Deletions cut 5 bases from V and 6 bases from J, with 18 bases between. The CDR3 runs 15 residues. Germline V lookup: CDR1 ENHRY, CDR2 SYGVKD. The CDR3 loop reads CAISSYVGSPDTQYF. Here the CDR3 DNA reads TGTGCCATCAGTTCCTATGTGGGTTCCCCCGATACGCAGTATTTT.

The gene calls are TRBV4-3 and TRBJ1-4; 9 bases agree with TRBD1. The V gene end was trimmed by 0 bases and the J gene end by 7 bases; junction bases not matched to a gene: 3. CDR1 is LGHNA and CDR2 is YSLEER in the germline V gene. This CDR3 is built from 15 residues. CDR3 protein: CASSQEGQGSEKLFF. The CDR3 DNA follows: TGCGCCAGCAGCCAAGAGGGACAGGGTTCTGAAAAACTGTTTTTT.

The table lists this clonotype with a few counts. CDR3 amino acids: CASSNNRGGEQFF. Here the CDR3 DNA reads TGCGCCAGCAGCAACAACAGGGGAGGCGAGCAGTTCTTC. The genes are TRBV10-1 and TRBJ2-1; D possibly corresponds to TRBD1 (7 bases). The germline V gene has CDR1 WNHNN and CDR2 SYGVQD (reference sequence). CDR3 length: 13 amino acids. Trimming took 6 bases from V and 10 from J, leaving 16 bases between them.

This clonotype was counted a few times. This rearrangement joins TRBV20-1 to TRBJ2-5; 8 bases line up with TRBD1. Germline V gene lookup returns CDR1 DFQATT and CDR2 SNEGSKA (reference sequence). The CDR3 runs 14 residues. V was clipped by 6 bases and J by 2 bases; unmatched bases: 8. Here the CDR3 DNA reads TGCAGTGCCCGACGAGGACAGGGACAAGAGACCCAGTACTTC. Protein: CSARRGQGQETQYF.